This TCR beta chain was captured by sequencing in a study of T cell clonotyping in hematopoietic cell transplantation. Study results and caveats: Higher Inverse Simpson Index values in graft donor and pretransplant recipient predicted broader posttransplant TCR diversity.

Time point meaning: recipient sample about 28 days before transplant, after cytoreduction. The CDR3 loop spans 14 amino acids. Germline V gene data show CDR1 as SGDLS and CDR2 as YYNGEE. Trimming cost V 4 bases and J 0 bases, with 10 bases left between them. Only in-frame clones appear in the TCRdb table, and some are missing; sequencing was by immunoSEQ multiplex PCR. The data hold roughly 29,000 clones, with roughly three quarters observed a single time. About this clone itself: What it binds is unknown.

The sequence derives from a man aged 45-65 years with myelodysplastic syndrome. Some clones in this sample may be carry-over from other donors' samples. This specimen was peripheral blood mononuclear cells, taken before stem cell transplant. J is TRBJ2-5 and V is TRBV9; no clear D. Here the CDR3 DNA reads TGTGCCAGCAGCCCCGGGTTTTACCAAGAGACCCAGTACTTC. Translation gives CASSPGFYQETQYF. Supplemented by reference TRBV9 and TRBJ2-5, the full variable domain reads DSGVTQTPKHLITATGQRVTLRCSPRSGDLSVYWYQQSLDQGLQFLIQYYNGEERAKGNILERFSAQQFPDLHSELNLSSLELGDSALYFCASSPGFYQETQYFGPGTRLLVL.